This T cell receptor beta chain was obtained from a study of shared clonotypes between healthy human individuals. Looking at the study overall: Each donor's CD4 naive and CD4 memory cells filled three plates apiece, CD8 naive two, and CD8 memory one. Study outcomes and limitations: Among donors, the sharing of clonotypes was expected to be influenced by sequencing depth.

The CDR3 length is 15 residues. The ends were cut back, 0 bases at V and 9 bases at J, with 16 bases in the middle. Germline-derived CDR1 and CDR2 are SGDLS and YYNGEE. Points on this clone: Antigen specificity is unknown.

Sequencing was performed with immunoSEQ multiplex PCR; in TCRdb, only in-frame clones are kept and a portion is missing. The sample has some 1 million clones, roughly 75% seen once; the top ten hold approximately 1.5%. The source material was memory CD4+ T cells sorted from blood. Subset meaning: CD45RA-negative fraction. This chain links TRBV9 with TRBJ1-5; a weak D match, TRBD1 (6 bases). The TCR comes from a man aged 18-30 years in good health. The chain's CDR3 is CASSVDAGEGRPQHF. CDR3 coding DNA: TGTGCCAGCAGCGTAGATGCAGGGGAGGGGAGGCCCCAGCATTTT.